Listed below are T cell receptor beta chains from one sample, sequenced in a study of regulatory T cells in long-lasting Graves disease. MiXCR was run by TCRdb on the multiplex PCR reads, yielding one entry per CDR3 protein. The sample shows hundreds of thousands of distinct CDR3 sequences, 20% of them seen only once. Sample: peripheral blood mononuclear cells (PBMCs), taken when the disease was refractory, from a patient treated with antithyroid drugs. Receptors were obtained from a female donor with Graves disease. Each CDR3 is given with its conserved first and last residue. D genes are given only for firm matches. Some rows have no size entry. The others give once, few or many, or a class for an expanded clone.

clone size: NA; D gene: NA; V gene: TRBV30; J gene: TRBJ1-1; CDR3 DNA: TGTGCCTGGAGTGTTGCCGCTGAAGCTTTCTTT; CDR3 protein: CAWSVAAEAFF
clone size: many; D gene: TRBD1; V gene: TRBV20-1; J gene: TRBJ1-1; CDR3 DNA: TGCAGTGCTAGAGACCGCAGGGGGAGGAGTGACACTGAAGCTTTCTTT; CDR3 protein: CSARDRRGRSDTEAFF
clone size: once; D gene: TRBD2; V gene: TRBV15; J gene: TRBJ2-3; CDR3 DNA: TGTGCCACCAGCAGGGCCCGGGGGGTTACAGATACGCAGTATTTT; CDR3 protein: CATSRARGVTDTQYF
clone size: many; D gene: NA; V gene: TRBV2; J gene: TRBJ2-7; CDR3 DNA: TGTGCCAGCAATACAGCTTTCACCTACGAGCAGTACTTC; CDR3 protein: CASNTAFTYEQYF
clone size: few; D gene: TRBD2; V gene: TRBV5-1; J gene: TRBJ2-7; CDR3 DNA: TGCGCCAGCAGCTACCACGGACTAGCGGGATTCTACGAGCAGTACTTC; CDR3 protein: CASSYHGLAGFYEQYF
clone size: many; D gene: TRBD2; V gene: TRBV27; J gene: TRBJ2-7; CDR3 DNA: TGTGCCAGCACCACCCTACAAGCGGGAAGCTCCTACGAGCAGTACTTC; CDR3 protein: CASTTLQAGSSYEQYF
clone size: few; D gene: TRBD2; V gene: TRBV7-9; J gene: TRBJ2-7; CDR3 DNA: TGTGCCAGCAGCCTAGGACTAGCGGGCCGAGACGAGCAGTACTTC; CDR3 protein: CASSLGLAGRDEQYF
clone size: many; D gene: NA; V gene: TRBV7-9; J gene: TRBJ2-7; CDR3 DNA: TGTGCCAGCAGCTTAGAGGCCTACGAGCAGTACTTC; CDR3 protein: CASSLEAYEQYF
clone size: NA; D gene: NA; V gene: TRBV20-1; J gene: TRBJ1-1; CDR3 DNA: TGCAGTGCTACCAGGGAATGGAACACTGAAGCTTTCTTT; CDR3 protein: CSATREWNTEAFF
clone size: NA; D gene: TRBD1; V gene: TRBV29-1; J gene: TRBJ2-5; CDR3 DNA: TGCAGCGCAAACAGGGGAGAGACCCAGTACTTC; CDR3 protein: CSANRGETQYF
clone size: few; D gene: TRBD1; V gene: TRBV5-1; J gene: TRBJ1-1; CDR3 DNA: TGCGTCTCTAAACCGGGACAGATGAACACTGAAGCTTTCTTT; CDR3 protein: CVSKPGQMNTEAFF
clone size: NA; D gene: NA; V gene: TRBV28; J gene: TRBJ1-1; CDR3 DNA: TGTGCCAGCAAAAGACAGGCTATGAACACTGAAGCTTTCTTT; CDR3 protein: CASKRQAMNTEAFF
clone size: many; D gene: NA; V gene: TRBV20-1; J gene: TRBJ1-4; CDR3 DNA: TGCAGTGCTAGCGGGTCGGACCTCCGGGAAAAACTGTTTTTT; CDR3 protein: CSASGSDLREKLFF
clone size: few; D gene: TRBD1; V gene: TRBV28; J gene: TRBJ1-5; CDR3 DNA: TGTGCCAGCAGTCCCCACCTAGGACAGGGTAGGAATCAGCCCCAGCATTTT; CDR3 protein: CASSPHLGQGRNQPQHF
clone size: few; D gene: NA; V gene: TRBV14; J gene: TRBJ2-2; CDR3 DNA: TGTGCCAGCAGCCCAAGAAGGACGAACACCGGGGAGCTGTTTTTT; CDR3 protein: CASSPRRTNTGELFF
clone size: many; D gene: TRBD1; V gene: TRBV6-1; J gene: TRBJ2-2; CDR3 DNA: TGTGCCAGCAGTCTTAAGACAGGGGGCTATTCCGGGGAGCTGTTTTTT; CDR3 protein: CASSLKTGGYSGELFF
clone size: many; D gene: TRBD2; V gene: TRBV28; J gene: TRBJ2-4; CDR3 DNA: TGTGCCAGCACTCTGCTAGCGGGAGTTGGAAACATTCAGTACTTC; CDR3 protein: CASTLLAGVGNIQYF
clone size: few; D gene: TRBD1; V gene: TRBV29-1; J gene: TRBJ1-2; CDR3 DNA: TGCAGCGTCGAACTCGGGACAGGGAATGGCTACACCTTC; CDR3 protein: CSVELGTGNGYTF
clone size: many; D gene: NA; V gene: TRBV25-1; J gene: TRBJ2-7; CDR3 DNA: TGTGCCAGCAGTGAGTACCACGAGCAGTACTTC; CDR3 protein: CASSEYHEQYF
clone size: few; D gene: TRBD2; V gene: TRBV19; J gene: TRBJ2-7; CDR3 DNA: TGTGCCAGTAGTATCGCTTTAGCGGGAGGGGTGTACGAGCAGTACTTC; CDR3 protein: CASSIALAGGVYEQYF
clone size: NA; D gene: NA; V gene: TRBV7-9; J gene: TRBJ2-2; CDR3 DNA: TGTGCCAGCAGCACGCGCCTTCCCAGGGGTACCGGGGAGCTGTTTTTT; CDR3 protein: CASSTRLPRGTGELFF
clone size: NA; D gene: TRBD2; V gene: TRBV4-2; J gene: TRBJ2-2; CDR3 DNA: TGTGCCAGCAGCCAGCTAGCGGGAGGACGGGACACCGGGGAGCTGTTTTTT; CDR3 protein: CASSQLAGGRDTGELFF
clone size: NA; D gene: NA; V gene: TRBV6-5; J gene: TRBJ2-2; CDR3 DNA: TGTGCCAGCAGTTCCGACACCTCCACCGGGGAGCTGGTTTTT; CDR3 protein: CASSSDTSTGELVF
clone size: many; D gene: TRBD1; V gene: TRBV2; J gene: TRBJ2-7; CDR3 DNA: TGTGCCAGCAGGGATGACAGGGGTGAGCAGTACTTC; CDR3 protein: CASRDDRGEQYF
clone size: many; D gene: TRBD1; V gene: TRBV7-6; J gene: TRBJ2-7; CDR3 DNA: TGTGCCAGCAGTTCAGGGGGCGGACAGGACGAGCAGTACTTC; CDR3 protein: CASSSGGGQDEQYF
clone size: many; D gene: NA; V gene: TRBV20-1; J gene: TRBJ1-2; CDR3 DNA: TGCAGTGCTTACGACAGCCGCTATGGCTACACCTTC; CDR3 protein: CSAYDSRYGYTF
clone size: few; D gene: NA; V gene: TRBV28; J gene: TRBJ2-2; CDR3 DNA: TGTGCCAGCAGTACCCGACACACCGGGGAGCTGTTTTTT; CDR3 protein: CASSTRHTGELFF